The present TCR beta chain was sequenced within a study of blood T cell repertoires in COVID-19. Sequencing used immunoSEQ multiplex PCR; TCRdb keeps in-frame clones, though not all of them. The sample carries some 48,000 clones, 87% recorded once. Germline CDR1 LGHDT, CDR2 YNNKEL (reference sequence). The CDR3 is 15 residues long. Trimming took 3 bases from V and 2 from J, leaving 13 bases between them. The sample consisted of peripheral blood. This clonotype originated in a woman of 80 years or more in a cohort sampled during active or convalescent COVID-19. The genes are TRBV3-1 (or the pseudogene TRBV3-2) and TRBJ2-5; D remains unclear. The CDR3 DNA reads as TGTGCCAGCAGCCACCGTGGAGCCCTACAAGAGACCCAGTACTTC. Translating it yields CASSHRGALQETQYF.